Each of the 5 T cell receptor beta chains below was sequenced from the same sample in a study of cytomegalovirus exposure and HLA in healthy donors. It was with 60 Vbeta and 13 Jbeta primers that the PCR ran. TCRdb's table, derived via immunoSEQ multiplex PCR, lists solely in-frame clones and lacks some. This sample has roughly 120,000 clones, with over 8% found just once. Sequenced input: PBMCs. The receptors come from a man under 40 in good health and CMV-seronegative.

This clone has just a few counts. The chain joins TRBV6-1 to TRBJ2-7; the D gene is possibly TRBD2 (7 bases). The CDR3 totals 15 residues. Trimming left V 5 bases short and J 3 bases short, with 17 bases between. From germline, CDR1 is MNHNS and CDR2 SASEGT. This chain's CDR3 is CASSWGGTLNYEQYF. Written as DNA, the CDR3 is TGTGCCAGCAGTTGGGGGGGGACACTGAACTACGAGCAGTACTTC.

The CDR3 nucleotides read TGTGCCATCAGTGAAATTGAAGGGAGTATGGGTGAAGCTTTCTTT. Translated, it gives CAISEIEGSMGEAFF. V and J are TRBV10-3 and TRBJ1-1; D call uncertain. CDR3 length: 15 residues. The germline CDR1 and CDR2 sequences are ENHRY and SYGVKD. V lost 3 bases and J lost 7, with 18 bases in between.

This clone was seen only a few times. The gene calls are TRBV7-9 and TRBJ2-3, with D maybe TRBD1 (6 bases). The germline V gene encodes CDR1 SEHNR and CDR2 FQNEAQ (reference sequence). The V gene lost 5 bases and the J gene lost 4 bases, with 16 bases spanning the gap. The CDR3 contains 15 residues. The CDR3 region is CASSTYQGPADTQYF. The CDR3 nucleotides read TGTGCCAGCAGCACCTACCAGGGGCCGGCAGATACGCAGTATTTT.

This clone was seen more than once but under ten times. V is TRBV6-1 and J is TRBJ2-7, with 7 bases matching TRBD1. This CDR3 has 14 residues. Germline values: CDR1 MNHNS, CDR2 SASEGT. V lost 3 bases to trimming and J lost 0 bases; unmatched junction nucleotides: 2. The CDR3 bases are TGTGCCAGCAGTGAGGGACAGAGCTCCTACGAGCAGTACTTC. Protein sequence: CASSEGQSSYEQYF.

This clone was detected only a few times. The chain links TRBV27 to TRBJ2-2; maybe TRBD1 (6 bases). The CDR3 runs to 15 residues. V was cut by 3 bases and J by 5 bases, with 13 bases left in between. CDR1 and CDR2 from the germline V gene are MNHEY and SMNVEV (reference sequence). The CDR3 sequence: CASSFTLGATGELFF. In nucleotides, the CDR3 is TGTGCCAGCAGTTTCACGTTGGGGGCGACCGGGGAGCTGTTTTTT.